The subject of this entry is one T cell receptor (beta chain). Reverse transcription of roughly 0.45 to 1 ug RNA used random hexamers. Amplification of TCR beta CDR3 spanned 54 Vbeta and 13 Jbeta via immunoSEQ multiplex PCR. TCRdb reprocessed the immunoSEQ multiplex PCR reads via MiXCR and lists one record per CDR3 protein. The profile covers about 290,000 distinct CDR3 sequences, with about 88% appearing a single time and 0.18% taken by the ten largest. The CDR3 runs 14 residues. Germline loops: CDR1 MNHEY, CDR2 SMNVEV (reference sequence). Trimming removed 7 bases from V and 0 bases from J, with 12 bases in between. The data were taken from a study of CD8 T cells in Susac syndrome. CD8+ and CD4+ T cells circulating in blood were sequenced for TCR beta. The multiple sclerosis controls were treatment-naive patients, and their relapsing-remitting disease was stable or active. Isolation of CD8+ and CD4+ T cells was performed negatively, whereas enrichment of TEMRA cells was done by FACS.

This TCR was recovered from a human donor with multiple sclerosis. This chain connects TRBV27 to TRBJ1-1; D possibly corresponds to TRBD1 (6 bases). Sequenced sample: CD8+ T cells from PBMCs. The CDR3 loop is CASKSQGLNTEAFF. The CDR3 DNA is TGTGCCAGCAAGTCGCAGGGGTTGAACACTGAAGCTTTCTTT.